The clone carrying this T cell receptor beta chain was observed a handful of times. Measured with immunoSEQ multiplex PCR; TCRdb has only the in-frame clones, and not every one. The table shows about 92,000 clones, with 72% occurring only once. This CDR3 contains 14 residues. Germline assignment: CDR1 SNHLY and CDR2 FYNNEI. The ends were cut back, 6 bases at V and 0 bases at J, with 9 bases in the middle. This record belongs to a study of blood T cell repertoires in COVID-19. On the study more broadly: Sites in the United States, Italy and Spain provided acute and convalescent COVID-19 samples.

This rearrangement joins TRBV2 to TRBJ1-5; tentatively, D is TRBD1 (6 bases). The sequence derives from an older woman in a cohort sampled during active or convalescent COVID-19. Sample: peripheral blood. The CDR3 DNA is TGTGCCAGCAGGAGGGACATTAGCAATCAGCCCCAGCATTTT. Translating it yields CASRRDISNQPQHF.